This TCR beta chain was sequenced for a study of T cells in Graves' hyperthyroidism and ophthalmopathy. Study in general: Prior to any treatment, at the point of initial diagnosis, peripheral blood was collected.

Using RNA transcripts as the source, TCR beta CDR3 regions were amplified. The study used the HTBI primer set for a first-round RT-PCR of the TCR CDR3. TCRdb analysed the multiplex PCR reads with MiXCR anew, one entry per CDR3 protein. Among hundreds of thousands of distinct CDR3 sequences listed, roughly an eighth were seen once. With regard to this clonotype: What it recognizes is unknown.

Overall study findings and caveats: Ophthalmopathy cases were set apart from stable hyperthyroidism by a 13 V-J model. Most clonotypes expanded in the thyroid (above 0.001) were also present in blood.

This clonotype was sampled from a woman aged 18-30 years with Graves' hyperthyroidism. Material: blood.

DNA of the CDR3: TGTGCCAGTAGTTTCGGCTCTGCGGACACCATATATTTT. It is translated as CASSFGSADTIYF. V is TRBV19 and J is TRBJ1-3; D gene unclear. The V end lost 5 bases, the J end lost 8 bases, and 13 bases lay between the germline ends. This CDR3 comprises 13 residues. The germline CDR1 and CDR2 sequences are LNHDA and SQIVND (reference sequence).